Shown below are 9 T cell receptor beta chains from a single sample sequenced in a study of T-cell reconstitution after alpha-beta-depleted transplantation in children. Unique molecular identifiers were incorporated during preparation of the TCRbeta library. TCRdb re-called the PCR reads with MiXCR, one entry per CDR3 protein. The sample comprises around 440,000 distinct CDR3 sequences, around 15% of which are singletons, and 25% to 30% rests with the top ten. This material consisted of PBMCs, mostly from graft donor cells, taken 360 days after TCRalphabeta/CD19-depleted stem cell transplant. These receptors were obtained from a boy younger than two who had a stem cell transplant for Wiskott-Aldrich syndrome, so the T cells may come from the graft donor.

The chain employs TRBV24-1 and TRBJ2-3; 7 bases align to TRBD2. Germline V lookup: CDR1 KGHDR, CDR2 SFDVKD. The trim removed 3 bases at V and 1 base at J, leaving 6 bases unmatched. The CDR3 runs 16 residues. Written as DNA, the CDR3 is TGTGCCACCAGTGATCCCGGACTAGTTGGCACAGATACGCAGTATTTT. Amino acid sequence: CATSDPGLVGTDTQYF.

In its sample, this clonotype was seen a few times. V is TRBV5-1 and J is TRBJ2-4; D call uncertain. The V end was cut by 0 bases, the J end by 8 bases, with 9 bases between. The germline V gene encodes CDR1 SGHRS and CDR2 YFSETQ. The CDR3 runs to 13 residues. The chain's CDR3 is CASSLVGFDIQYF. The CDR3, as DNA: TGCGCCAGCAGCTTGGTTGGGTTCGACATTCAGTACTTC.

This clonotype has more than one count but fewer than ten. J is TRBJ2-3 and V is TRBV5-1; TRBD1 is a possible D gene (7 bases). This CDR3 comprises 18 residues. Per germline, CDR1 SGHRS and CDR2 YFSETQ. V lost 0 bases and J lost 0, with 17 bases in between. The CDR3 region has the DNA TGCGCCAGCAGCTTGGCCCAGGGGGGAATGCCTAGCACAGATACGCAGTATTTT. Translated, it gives CASSLAQGGMPSTDTQYF.

There are a few counts of this clonotype. V usage is TRBV3-1 and J usage is TRBJ1-4, with D unclear. Per germline, CDR1 LGHDT and CDR2 YNNKEL (reference sequence). V lost 4 bases and J 8 bases, leaving 11 bases between the germline ends. This CDR3 is built from 13 residues. The CDR3 region has the DNA TGTGCCAGCAGCCTCGGAGTAGCCGAAAAACTGTTTTTT. Its translation: CASSLGVAEKLFF.

The chain is built from TRBV15 and TRBJ2-7; no firm D call. This CDR3 contains 12 residues. The germline V gene has CDR1 LNHNV and CDR2 YYDKDF (reference sequence). V lost 5 bases and J 5 bases, leaving 10 bases between the germline ends. The CDR3 bases are TGTGCCACCAGCCCCCTTGGGGACGAGCAGTACTTC. It is translated as CATSPLGDEQYF.

This clonotype was counted between two and nine times. The chain uses TRBV20-1 and TRBJ2-1; either TRBD1 or TRBD2 may supply D (5 bases each). CDR1 and CDR2 from the germline V gene are DFQATT and SNEGSKA (reference sequence). This CDR3 has 16 amino acids. Trimming cost V 3 bases and J 3 bases, with 18 bases left between them. CDR3 sequence reads: CSARGPRTSGYNEQFF. The CDR3 DNA is TGCAGTGCTAGGGGACCCCGGACCTCTGGCTACAATGAGCAGTTCTTC.

The chain is built from TRBV11-3 and TRBJ2-7, with D perhaps matching TRBD2 (5 bases). Trimming removed 5 bases at V and 1 base at J, with 12 bases between. Germline CDR1 is SGHNT and CDR2 is YENEEA. The CDR3 runs to 14 residues. In DNA, the CDR3 is TGTGCCAGCAGCCCCATGGAGGTTTCCTACGAGCAGTACTTC. It translates to CASSPMEVSYEQYF.

This clonotype was recorded a few times. The chain is built from TRBV29-1 and TRBJ2-1, with a tentative D call TRBD1 (6 bases). CDR1 is SQVTM and CDR2 is ANQGSEA in the germline V gene. Trimming cost V 1 base and J 0 bases, with 13 bases left between them. The CDR3 loop spans 16 amino acids. The CDR3 reads CSVEGVGRGSYNEQFF. The CDR3 nucleotides are TGCAGCGTTGAAGGGGTCGGCAGGGGCTCCTACAATGAGCAGTTCTTC.

This clonotype was found a few times. This chain connects TRBV4-3 to TRBJ2-2; D might be TRBD1 (5 bases). Germline V CDR1 and CDR2: LGHNA, YSLEER. Trimming cost V 6 bases and J 6 bases, with 17 bases left between them. The CDR3 sequence is 15 residues long. Here the CDR3 reads CASSQILGRSGELFF. The CDR3 coding sequence is TGCGCCAGCAGTCAAATCTTGGGGCGGTCCGGGGAGCTGTTTTTT.